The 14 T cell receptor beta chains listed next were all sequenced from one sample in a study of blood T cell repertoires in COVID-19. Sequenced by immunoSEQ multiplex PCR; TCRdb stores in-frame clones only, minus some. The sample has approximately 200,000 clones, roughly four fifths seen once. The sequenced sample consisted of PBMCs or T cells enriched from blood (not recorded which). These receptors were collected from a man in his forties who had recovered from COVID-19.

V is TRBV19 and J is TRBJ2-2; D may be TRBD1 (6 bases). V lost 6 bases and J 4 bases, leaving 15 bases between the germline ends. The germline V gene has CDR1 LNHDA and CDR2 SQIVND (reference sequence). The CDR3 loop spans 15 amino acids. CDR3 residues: CASRGMGALTGELFF. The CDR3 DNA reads TGTGCCAGTAGGGGGATGGGGGCGCTCACCGGGGAGCTGTTTTTT.

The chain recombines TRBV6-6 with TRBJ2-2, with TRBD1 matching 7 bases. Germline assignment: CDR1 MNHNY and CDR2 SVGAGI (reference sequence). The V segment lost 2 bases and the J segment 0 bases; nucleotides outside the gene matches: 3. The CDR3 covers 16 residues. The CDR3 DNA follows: TGTGCCAGCAGTTACCGGACAGGTGCGAACACCGGGGAGCTGTTTTTT. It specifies CASSYRTGANTGELFF.

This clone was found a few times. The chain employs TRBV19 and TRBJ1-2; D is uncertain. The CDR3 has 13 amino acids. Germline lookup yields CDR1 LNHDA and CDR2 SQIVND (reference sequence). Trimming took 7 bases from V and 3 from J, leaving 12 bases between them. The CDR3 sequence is CASTPDTDYGYTF. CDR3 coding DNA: TGTGCCAGTACCCCCGACACTGACTATGGCTACACCTTC. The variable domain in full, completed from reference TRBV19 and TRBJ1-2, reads DGGITQSPKYLFRKEGQNVTLSCEQNLNHDAMYWYRQDPGQGLRLIYYSQIVNDFQKGDIAEGYSVSREKKESFPLTVTSAQKNPTAFYLCASTPDTDYGYTFGSGTRLTVV.

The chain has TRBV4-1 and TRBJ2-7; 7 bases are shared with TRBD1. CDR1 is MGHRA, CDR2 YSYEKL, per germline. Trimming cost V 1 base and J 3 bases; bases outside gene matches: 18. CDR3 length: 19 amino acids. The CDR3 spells CASSQGRYDRDSAGYEQYF. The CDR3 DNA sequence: TGCGCCAGCAGCCAAGGTAGATACGACAGGGATAGTGCAGGCTACGAGCAGTACTTC.

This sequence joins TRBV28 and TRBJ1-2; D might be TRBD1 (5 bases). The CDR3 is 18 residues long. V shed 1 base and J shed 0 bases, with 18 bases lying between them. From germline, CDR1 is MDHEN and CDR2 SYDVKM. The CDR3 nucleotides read TGTGCCAGCAGTTTATTTGGGGTGTCCGACAGAGCTAACTATGGCTACACCTTC. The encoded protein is CASSLFGVSDRANYGYTF.

The CDR3 loop reads CASSLAGQGFRGYTF. The CDR3 nucleotides read TGCGCCAGCAGCTTGGCGGGACAGGGGTTCCGTGGCTACACCTTC. V and J are TRBV5-1 and TRBJ1-2, with 10 bases matching TRBD1. CDR3 length equals 15 residues. Per germline, CDR1 SGHRS and CDR2 YFSETQ. V shed 0 bases and J 7 bases; nucleotides not matched to a gene: 6.

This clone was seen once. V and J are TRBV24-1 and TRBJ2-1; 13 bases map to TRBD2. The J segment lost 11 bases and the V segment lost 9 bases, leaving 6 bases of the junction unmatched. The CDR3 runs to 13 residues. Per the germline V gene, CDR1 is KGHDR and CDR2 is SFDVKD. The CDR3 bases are TGTGCCACCCGGACTAGCGGGAGAAGTCAGCAGTTCTTC. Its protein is CATRTSGRSQQFF.

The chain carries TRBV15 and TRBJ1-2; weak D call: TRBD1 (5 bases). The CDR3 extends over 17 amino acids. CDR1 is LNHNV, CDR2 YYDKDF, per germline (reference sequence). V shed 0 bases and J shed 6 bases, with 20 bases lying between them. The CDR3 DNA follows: TGTGCCACCAGCAGAGATGGGGCAGACACCCCCATTGATGGCTACACCTTC. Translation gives CATSRDGADTPIDGYTF.

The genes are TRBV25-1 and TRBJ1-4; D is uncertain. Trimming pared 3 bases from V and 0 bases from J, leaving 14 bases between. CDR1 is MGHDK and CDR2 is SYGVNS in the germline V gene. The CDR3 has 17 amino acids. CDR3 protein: CASSDHGQVATNEKLFF. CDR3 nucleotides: TGTGCCAGCAGTGATCACGGTCAGGTTGCAACTAATGAAAAACTGTTTTTT.

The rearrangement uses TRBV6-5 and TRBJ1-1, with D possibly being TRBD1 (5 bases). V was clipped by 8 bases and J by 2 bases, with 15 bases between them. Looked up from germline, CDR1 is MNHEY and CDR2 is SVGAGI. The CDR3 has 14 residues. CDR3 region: CASLLGAGNTEAFF. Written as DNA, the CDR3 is TGTGCCAGCCTCCTAGGGGCAGGTAACACTGAAGCTTTCTTT.

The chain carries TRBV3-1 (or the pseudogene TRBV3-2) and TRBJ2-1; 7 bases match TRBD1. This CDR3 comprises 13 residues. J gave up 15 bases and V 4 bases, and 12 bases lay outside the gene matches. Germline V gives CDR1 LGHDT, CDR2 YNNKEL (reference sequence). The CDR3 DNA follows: TGTGCCAGCAGCCCCCGGACAGGCCGGGACCCGTTCTTC. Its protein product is CASSPRTGRDPFF.

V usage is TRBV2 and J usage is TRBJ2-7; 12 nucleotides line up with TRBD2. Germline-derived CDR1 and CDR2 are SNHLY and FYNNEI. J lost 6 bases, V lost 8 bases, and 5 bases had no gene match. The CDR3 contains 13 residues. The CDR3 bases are TGTGCCAGCGGACCTAGCGGGGGGGCCGAGCAGTACTTC. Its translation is CASGPSGGAEQYF.

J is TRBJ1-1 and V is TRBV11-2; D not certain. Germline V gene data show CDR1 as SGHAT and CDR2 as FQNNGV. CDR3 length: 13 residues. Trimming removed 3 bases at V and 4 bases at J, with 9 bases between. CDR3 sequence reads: CASSFKAVTEAFF. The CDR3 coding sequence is TGTGCCAGCAGCTTTAAGGCGGTCACTGAAGCTTTCTTT.

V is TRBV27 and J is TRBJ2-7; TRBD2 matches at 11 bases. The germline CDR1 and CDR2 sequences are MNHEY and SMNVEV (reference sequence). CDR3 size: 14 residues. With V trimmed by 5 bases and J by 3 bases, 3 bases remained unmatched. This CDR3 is CASSPGTSGYEQYF. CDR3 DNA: TGTGCCAGCAGTCCGGGGACTAGCGGCTACGAGCAGTACTTC.